Sequencing of this TCR beta chain was carried out in a study of blood T cell repertoires in COVID-19. On the study more broadly: Sources were T cells, B-cell-depleted T cells, or PBMCs; the material itself was cDNA or gDNA.

The protocol was immunoSEQ multiplex PCR, while the TCRdb copy is restricted to in-frame clones and leaves out a portion. The sample has 93,000 or so clones, roughly nine tenths seen once; the top ten hold over 15%. Germline V gene lookup returns CDR1 SNHLY and CDR2 FYNNEI. Trimming stripped 1 base from V and 4 bases from J, with 14 bases between. The CDR3 contains 15 residues. The chain links TRBV2 to TRBJ2-7, with D possibly matching TRBD2 (6 bases). The sequencing input was peripheral blood. The sequence was collected from a woman of 80 years or more in a cohort sampled during active COVID-19. The CDR3 region is CASSEGFSGLYEQYF. Here the CDR3 DNA reads TGTGCCAGCAGTGAAGGGTTTAGCGGCCTTTACGAGCAGTACTTC.